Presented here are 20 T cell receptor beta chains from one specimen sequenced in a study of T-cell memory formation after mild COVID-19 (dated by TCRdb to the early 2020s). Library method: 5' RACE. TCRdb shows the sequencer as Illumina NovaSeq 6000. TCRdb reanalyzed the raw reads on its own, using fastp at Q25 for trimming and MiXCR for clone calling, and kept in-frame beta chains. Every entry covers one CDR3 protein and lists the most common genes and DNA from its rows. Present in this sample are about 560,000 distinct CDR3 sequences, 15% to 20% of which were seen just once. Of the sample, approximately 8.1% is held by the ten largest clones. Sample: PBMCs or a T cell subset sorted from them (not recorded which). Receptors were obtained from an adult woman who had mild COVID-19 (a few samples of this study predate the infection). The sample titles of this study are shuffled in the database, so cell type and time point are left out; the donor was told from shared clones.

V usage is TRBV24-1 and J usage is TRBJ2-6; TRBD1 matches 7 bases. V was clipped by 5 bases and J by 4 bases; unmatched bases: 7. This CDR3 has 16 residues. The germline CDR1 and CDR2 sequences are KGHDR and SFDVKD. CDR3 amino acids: CATSVRGKSGANVLTF. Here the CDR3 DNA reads TGTGCCACCAGTGTCAGGGGGAAATCCGGGGCCAACGTCCTGACTTTC.

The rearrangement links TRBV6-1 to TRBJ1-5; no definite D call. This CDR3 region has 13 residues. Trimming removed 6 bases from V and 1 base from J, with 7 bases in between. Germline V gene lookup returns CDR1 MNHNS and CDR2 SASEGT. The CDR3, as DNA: TGTGCCAGCAGACCGGAAAGCAATCAGCCCCAGCATTTT. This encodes CASRPESNQPQHF.

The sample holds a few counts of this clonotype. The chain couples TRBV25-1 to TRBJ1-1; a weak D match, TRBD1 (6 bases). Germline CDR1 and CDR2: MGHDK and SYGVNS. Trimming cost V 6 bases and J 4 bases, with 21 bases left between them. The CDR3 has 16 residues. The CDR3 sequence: CASREAGGGLGTEAFF. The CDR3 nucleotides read TGTGCCAGCAGGGAAGCGGGGGGCGGATTGGGCACTGAAGCTTTCTTT.

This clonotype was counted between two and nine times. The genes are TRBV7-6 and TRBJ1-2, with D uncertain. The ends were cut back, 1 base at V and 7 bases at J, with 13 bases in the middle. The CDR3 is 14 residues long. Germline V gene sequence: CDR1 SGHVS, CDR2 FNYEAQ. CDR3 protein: CASSLDLGKTGYTF. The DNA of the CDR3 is TGTGCCAGCAGCTTAGATCTGGGGAAGACTGGCTACACCTTC.

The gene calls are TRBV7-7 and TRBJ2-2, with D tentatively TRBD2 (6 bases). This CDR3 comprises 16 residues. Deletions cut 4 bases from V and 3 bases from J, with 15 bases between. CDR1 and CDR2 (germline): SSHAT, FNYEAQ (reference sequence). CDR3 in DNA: TGTGCCAGCAGCTCCGGGGGAGAGTCGGACACCGGGGAGCTGTTTTTT. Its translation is CASSSGGESDTGELFF. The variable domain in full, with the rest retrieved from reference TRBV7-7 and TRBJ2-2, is GAGVSQSPRYKVTKRGQDVTLRCDPISSHATLYWYQQALGQGPEFLTYFNYEAQPDKSGLPSDRFSAERPEGSISTLTIQRTEQRDSAMYRCASSSGGESDTGELFFGEGSRLTVL.

For the CDR3, the DNA is TGTGCCAGCAGCCCTCCTAGCGGGGCCGCCTTGGAGCAGTACTTC. As protein: CASSPPSGAALEQYF. The chain recombines TRBV4-2 with TRBJ2-7; 9 bases are shared with TRBD2. CDR1 and CDR2 from the germline V gene are LGHNA and YNFKEQ. The CDR3 spans 15 residues. The V and J ends lost 4 bases and 7 bases, in that order; junction bases with no gene match: 11.

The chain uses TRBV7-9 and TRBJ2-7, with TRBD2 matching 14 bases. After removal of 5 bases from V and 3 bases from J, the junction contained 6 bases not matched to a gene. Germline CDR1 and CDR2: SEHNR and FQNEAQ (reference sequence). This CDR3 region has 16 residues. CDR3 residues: CASSAQTSGGVYEQYF. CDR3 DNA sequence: TGTGCCAGCAGCGCACAGACTAGCGGGGGGGTCTACGAGCAGTACTTC.

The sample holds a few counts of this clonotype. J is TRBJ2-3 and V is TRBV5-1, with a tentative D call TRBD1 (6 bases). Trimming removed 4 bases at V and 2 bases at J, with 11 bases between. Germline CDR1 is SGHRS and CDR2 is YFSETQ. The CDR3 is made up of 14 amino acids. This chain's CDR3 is CASSPGTTTDTQYF. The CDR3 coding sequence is TGCGCCAGCAGCCCCGGGACAACCACAGATACGCAGTATTTT.

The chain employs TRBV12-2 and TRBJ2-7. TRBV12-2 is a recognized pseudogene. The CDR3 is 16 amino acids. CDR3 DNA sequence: TGTGCAAGTCGCTTCATTCTTCCGGACAGCTCCTACGAGCAGTACTTC. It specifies CASRFILPDSSYEQYF.

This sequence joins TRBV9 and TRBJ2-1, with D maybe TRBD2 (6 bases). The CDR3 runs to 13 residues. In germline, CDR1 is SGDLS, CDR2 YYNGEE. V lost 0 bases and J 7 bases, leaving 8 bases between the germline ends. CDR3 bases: TGTGCCAGCAGCGTAGGGAGGGCAAATGAGCAGTTCTTC. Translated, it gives CASSVGRANEQFF.

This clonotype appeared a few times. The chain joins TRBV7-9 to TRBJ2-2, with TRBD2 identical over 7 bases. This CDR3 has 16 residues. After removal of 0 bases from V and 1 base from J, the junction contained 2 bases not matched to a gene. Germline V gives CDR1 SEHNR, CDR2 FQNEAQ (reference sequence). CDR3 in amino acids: CASSLAPSGNTGELFF. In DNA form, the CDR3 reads TGTGCCAGCAGCTTAGCGCCTAGCGGGAACACCGGGGAGCTGTTTTTT.

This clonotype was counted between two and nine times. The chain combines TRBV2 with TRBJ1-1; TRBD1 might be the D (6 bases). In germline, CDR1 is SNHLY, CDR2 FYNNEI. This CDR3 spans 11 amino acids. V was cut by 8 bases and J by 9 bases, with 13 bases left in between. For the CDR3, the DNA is TGTGCCAGCCGAACAACAGGGAAAGCTTTCTTT. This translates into CASRTTGKAFF.

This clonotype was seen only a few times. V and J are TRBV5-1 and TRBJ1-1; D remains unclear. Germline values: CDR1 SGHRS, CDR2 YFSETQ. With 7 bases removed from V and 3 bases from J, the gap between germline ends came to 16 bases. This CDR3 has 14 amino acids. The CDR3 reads CASAPWPWDTEAFF. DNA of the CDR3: TGCGCCAGCGCCCCGTGGCCGTGGGACACTGAAGCTTTCTTT.

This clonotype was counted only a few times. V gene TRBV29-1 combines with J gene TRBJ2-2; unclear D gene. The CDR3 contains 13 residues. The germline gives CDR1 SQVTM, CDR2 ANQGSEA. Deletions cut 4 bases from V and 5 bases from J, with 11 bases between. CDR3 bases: TGCAGCGTTGCAGAAAAGCCTACCGGGGAGCTGTTTTTT. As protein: CSVAEKPTGELFF.

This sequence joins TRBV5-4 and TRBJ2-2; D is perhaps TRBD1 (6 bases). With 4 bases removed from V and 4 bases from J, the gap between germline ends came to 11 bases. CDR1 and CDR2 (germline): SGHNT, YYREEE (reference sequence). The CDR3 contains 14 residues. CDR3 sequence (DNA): TGTGCCAGCAGCGTGCAGGGGATCACCGGGGAGCTGTTTTTT. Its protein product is CASSVQGITGELFF.

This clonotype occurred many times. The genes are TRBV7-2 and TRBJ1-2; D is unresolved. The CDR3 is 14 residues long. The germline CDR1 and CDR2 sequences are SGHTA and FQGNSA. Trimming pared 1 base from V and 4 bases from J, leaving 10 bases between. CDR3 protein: CASSLGLQAYGYTF. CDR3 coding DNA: TGTGCCAGCAGCTTAGGTCTGCAGGCCTATGGCTACACCTTC.

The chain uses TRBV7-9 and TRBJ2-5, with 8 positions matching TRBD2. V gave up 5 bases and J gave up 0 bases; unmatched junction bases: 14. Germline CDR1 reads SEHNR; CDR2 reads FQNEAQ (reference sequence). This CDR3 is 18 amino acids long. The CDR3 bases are TGTGCCAGCAGCGACAGCGGGAGAGACGTCTGGTACCAAGAGACCCAGTACTTC. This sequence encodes CASSDSGRDVWYQETQYF.

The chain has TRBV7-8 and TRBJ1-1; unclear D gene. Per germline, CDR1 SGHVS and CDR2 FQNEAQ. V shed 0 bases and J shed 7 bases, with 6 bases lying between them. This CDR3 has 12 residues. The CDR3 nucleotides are TGTGCCAGCAGCTTAGCCCGGGGTGAAGCTTTCTTT. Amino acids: CASSLARGEAFF.

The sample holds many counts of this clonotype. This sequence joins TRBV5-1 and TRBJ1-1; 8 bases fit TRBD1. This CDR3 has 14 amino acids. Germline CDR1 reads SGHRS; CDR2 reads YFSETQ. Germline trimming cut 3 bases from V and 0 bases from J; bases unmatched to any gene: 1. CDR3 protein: CASSSTGVNTEAFF. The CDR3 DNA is TGCGCCAGCAGCTCGACAGGGGTGAACACTGAAGCTTTCTTT.

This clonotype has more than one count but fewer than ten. CDR3 DNA sequence: TGCAGTGCTAGAGTAGAGGGGCAACGCGGCGGCTACACCTTC. Protein product: CSARVEGQRGGYTF. The J gene is TRBJ1-2, the V gene TRBV20-1; the D gene is possibly TRBD1 (5 bases). The ends were cut back, 1 base at V and 8 bases at J, with 17 bases in the middle. The CDR3 is 14 residues long. CDR1 is DFQATT and CDR2 is SNEGSKA in the germline V gene (reference sequence).